Below, one T cell receptor beta chain is given with its context. This clonotype was seen a few times. Its antigen target is currently unknown. No base quality values were provided; no much bigger clone lies one nucleotide off. Library generation was performed with RT-PCR. This sample was sequenced with an Illumina HiSeq 2500. TCRdb cleaned the public reads at Q25 with fastp, built clones with MiXCR and kept in-frame beta chains. Every entry covers one CDR3 protein and lists the most common genes and DNA from its rows. Present in this sample are roughly 780,000 distinct CDR3 sequences, about a fifth of which were seen just once. Approximately 11% of the sample belongs to the ten largest clones. Counted from cysteine to phenylalanine, this CDR3 has 15 amino acids. The kept DNA is CDR3 alone, 45 bases in frame from the first base. Relative to germline, V is 5 bases shorter and J is 7 bases shorter, with 15 bases between their ends. In the germline V gene, CDR1 corresponds to SGHAT and CDR2 to FQNNGV.

The sample is drawn from a study of response to subunit inactivated influenza vaccine (dated by TCRdb to between 2018 and 2020). Context from the whole study: Deep quantitative T cell receptor repertoire profiling was used in the study to track responses to a trivalent subunit inactivated influenza vaccine.

General findings and caveats noted by the study authors: The authors proposed that each seasonal influenza vaccination may bring in only a limited number of new T cells.

This sequence originates from a man aged 50 to 59 who received an inactivated influenza vaccine. Donor details come from another sample of the same person, matched by shared clones. Sequences were derived from PBMCs from blood, sampled 5 to 6 days after vaccination. The chain employs TRBV11-2 and TRBJ1-6; the D gene is perhaps TRBD1, on 6 matching bases. The encoded CDR3 is CASSVGGHRNSPLHF. In nucleotides, the sequence is TGTGCCAGCAGCGTGGGGGGACACCGGAATTCACCCCTCCACTTT.